This TCR beta chain was recovered during a study of blood T cells in healthy people across ages. The study recruited healthy Caucasian donors from Russia who were aged about 6 to 90. Researchers report isolating at least 7 million PBMCs per sample. Trimming cost V 0 bases and J 0 bases; bases outside gene matches: 2. The CDR3 is 17 residues long. Looked up from germline, CDR1 is MNHEY and CDR2 is SMNVEV (reference sequence). A second PCR of 7 to 11 cycles used a sample-barcoded 5' primer and a J-beta primer mix. A 12-random-nucleotide template-switch adaptor tagged each cDNA molecule. TCRdb itself ran the 5' RACE reads through MiXCR, one entry per CDR3 protein. The data show about 830,000 distinct CDR3 sequences, around 62% seen once. General observations from the study: Higher diversity, along with more naive CD4+ cells, distinguished long-lived donors from aged donors.

A word on this clonotype: No antigen is known for it.

Sequencing was done on a sample of blood. The source is a man aged 25 to 45 in good health. The chain is built from TRBV27 and TRBJ1-6; 7 bases line up with TRBD1. The CDR3 loop reads CASSLSRQGSYNSPLHF. In DNA form, the CDR3 reads TGTGCCAGCAGTTTATCCCGACAGGGCTCCTATAATTCACCCCTCCACTTT.